The rows below give T cell receptor beta chains drawn from one sample of a study of blood T cells in healthy people across ages. TCRdb redid the calling of the 5' RACE reads with MiXCR, one entry per CDR3 protein. Among roughly 1,700,000 distinct CDR3 sequences, 28% were seen once, and the ten largest hold less than 9.5%. Sequenced material: blood. These receptors were collected from a woman in her twenties or thirties in good health. Both conserved end residues are part of each CDR3. A D gene is named only where the DNA matches it firmly. Size is omitted from some rows. Given values are once, few, many or a class for expanded clones.

.	few	TRBJ1-2	TRBV20-1	CSALDTDLGYTF	TGCAGTGCTCTCGACACGGACCTAGGCTACACCTTC
.	few	TRBJ2-3	TRBV27	CASSPPYASTDTQYF	TGTGCCAGCAGTCCGCCTTATGCTAGCACAGATACGCAGTATTTT
TRBD2	once	TRBJ2-5	TRBV29-1	CGVGGLAGWEQYF	TGCGGCGTGGGCGGACTAGCGGGCTGGGAGCAGTACTTC
.	few	TRBJ2-6	TRBV9	CASSVGVRASGANVLTF	TGTGCCAGCAGCGTAGGGGTAAGGGCATCTGGGGCCAACGTCCTGACTTTC
.	.	TRBJ2-7	TRBV9	CASSVGGGTHNEQYF	TGTGCCAGCAGCGTAGGGGGTGGAACTCACAATGAGCAGTACTTC
TRBD1	many	TRBJ1-2	TRBV20-1	CSARGGQGYGYGYTF	TGCAGTGCTAGAGGGGGACAGGGTTACGGCTATGGCTACACCTTC
TRBD2	.	TRBJ2-1	TRBV7-2	CASRLVAGEHFF	TGTGCCAGCAGGCTAGTAGCGGGTGAGCATTTCTTC
.	.	TRBJ2-7	TRBV7-2	CASRPLTTDYEQYF	TGTGCCAGCAGGCCACTAACGACCGACTACGAGCAGTACTTC
.	.	TRBJ2-3	TRBV9	CASSVNRGASTDTQYF	TGTGCCAGCAGCGTAAACCGGGGGGCAAGCACAGATACGCAGTATTTT
TRBD2	many	TRBJ2-4	TRBV6-6	CASSSGPGGNIQYF	TGTGCCAGCAGTTCGGGGCCGGGAGGAAACATTCAGTACTTC
.	few	TRBJ2-5	TRBV20-1	CSATDTRPYNEQYF	TGCAGTGCTACAGATACACGACCCTACAATGAGCAGTACTTC
TRBD2	.	TRBJ2-1	TRBV12-3/TRBV12-4	CTSRPGLAGINEQFF	TGTACCAGCAGACCAGGACTAGCGGGAATCAATGAGCAGTTCTTC
TRBD2	few	TRBJ2-1	TRBV5-6	CASSFVPSRGGGNEQFF	TGTGCCAGCAGCTTCGTACCCTCGCGGGGCGGGGGGAATGAGCAGTTCTTC
.	.	TRBJ2-5	TRBV3-1	CASSQDALPLSETQYF	TGTGCCAGCAGCCAAGATGCCCTACCACTTTCGGAGACCCAGTACTTC
TRBD1	many	TRBJ2-5	TRBV5-1	CASKRQGAAETQYF	TGCGCCAGCAAAAGACAGGGGGCAGCGGAGACCCAGTACTTC
.	few	TRBJ2-2	TRBV11-2	CASSPGVSFAGELFF	TGTGCCAGCAGCCCGGGGGTGTCTTTTGCCGGGGAGCTGTTTTTT
.	.	TRBJ2-5	TRBV6-6	CASRQPPRGTQYF	TGTGCCAGCAGACAACCCCCCCGAGGGACCCAGTACTTC
TRBD1	.	TRBJ1-5	TRBV10-3	CAIRGQGASQPQHF	TGTGCCATCAGAGGTCAGGGGGCGAGTCAGCCCCAGCATTTT
.	.	TRBJ1-1	TRBV20-1	CSASEGTRNTEAFF	TGCAGTGCTTCAGAGGGGACTCGGAACACTGAAGCTTTCTTT
.	.	TRBJ2-7	TRBV7-2	CASSLAEGILGYEQYF	TGTGCCAGCAGCTTAGCGGAGGGTATCTTGGGGTATGAGCAGTACTTC
TRBD1	.	TRBJ2-1	TRBV12-3/TRBV12-4	CASRPTGTGNPFF	TGTGCCAGCAGACCTACGGGGACAGGGAATCCGTTCTTC